The T cell receptor beta chain under discussion was sequenced for a study of CD8+ T cells in alopecia areata. Study at large: Patients in the treated group were given tofacitinib by mouth, 5 to 10 mg twice a day.

Whole-study findings and limits: The link between baseline CD8+ expansion and response remains uncertain with one nonresponder. Across lesional scalp, and particularly alopecia totalis/universalis, clonality surpassed that of normal scalp.

In this sample, this clone turned up a few times. Its matching antigen is unknown. Other nucleotide sequences in the sample specify the same CDR3. Treatment given: oral pan-JAK inhibitor, 5-10 mg twice daily. Reverse transcription of extracted RNA yielded cDNA, which provided the sequencing template. Libraries were prepared by immunoSEQ multiplex PCR; TCRdb keeps only in-frame clonotypes and omits some of them. The sample includes roughly 170,000 clones, around three fifths of them seen just once. V lost 6 bases, J lost 6 bases, and 0 bases lay in between. This CDR3 is 8 amino acids long. CDR1 and CDR2 from the germline V gene are SGDLS and YYNGEE.

The starting material was CD8+ T cells sorted from blood, obtained at week 24, from a patient treated with tofacitinib. The sequence derives from a human donor with alopecia areata. This sequence joins TRBV9 and TRBJ1-2, with D unclear. DNA of the CDR3: TGTGCCAGCAATGGCTACACCTTC. It yields the protein CASNGYTF.